This note documents a single T cell receptor beta chain sequence. What it recognizes is unknown. The data stem from a study of OX40 agonist ivuxolimab in advanced cancers. The wider study: Patients were dosed intravenously with ivuxolimab at 0.01 to 10 mg/kg every 2 weeks. Therapy given before enrollment (anti-PD-1, anti-PD-L1 or anti-CTLA-4) was allowed, and under 45% had some. Study findings and constraints: More expanded clones were seen, on average, in CD8+ T cells than in CD4+.

Libraries were prepared by immunoSEQ multiplex PCR; TCRdb keeps only in-frame clonotypes and omits some of them. This table holds some 49,000 clones, roughly four fifths found once. The sequence derives from an adult with an advanced solid tumor such as melanoma, head and neck, liver or kidney cancer. Source: CD4+ or CD8+ T cells sorted from blood, taken in a trial of the OX40 agonist ivuxolimab.

The CDR3 DNA is TGTGCCAGCAGCCCCGGGACAGGGTCCTACGAGCAGTACTTC. Its protein product is CASSPGTGSYEQYF. The chain uses TRBV7-3 and TRBJ2-7; 9 bases fit TRBD1. Germline trimming cut 5 bases from V and 1 base from J; bases unmatched to any gene: 3. This CDR3 region has 14 residues. Germline CDR1 is SGHTA and CDR2 is FQGTGA.